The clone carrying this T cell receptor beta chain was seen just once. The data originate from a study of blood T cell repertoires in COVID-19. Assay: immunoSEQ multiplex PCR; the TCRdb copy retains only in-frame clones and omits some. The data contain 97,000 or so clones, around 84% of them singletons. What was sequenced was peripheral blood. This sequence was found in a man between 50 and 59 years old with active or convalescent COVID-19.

This chain's CDR3 is CASEWAAGSGETQYF. The CDR3 region has the DNA TGTGCCAGCGAGTGGGCGGCGGGGTCGGGGGAGACCCAGTACTTC. The chain combines TRBV3-1 (or the pseudogene TRBV3-2) with TRBJ2-5, with D tentatively TRBD2 (6 bases). The V gene lost 8 bases and the J gene lost 5 bases, with 21 bases spanning the gap. The CDR3 covers 15 residues. Germline CDR1 and CDR2: LGHDT and YNNKEL (reference sequence).